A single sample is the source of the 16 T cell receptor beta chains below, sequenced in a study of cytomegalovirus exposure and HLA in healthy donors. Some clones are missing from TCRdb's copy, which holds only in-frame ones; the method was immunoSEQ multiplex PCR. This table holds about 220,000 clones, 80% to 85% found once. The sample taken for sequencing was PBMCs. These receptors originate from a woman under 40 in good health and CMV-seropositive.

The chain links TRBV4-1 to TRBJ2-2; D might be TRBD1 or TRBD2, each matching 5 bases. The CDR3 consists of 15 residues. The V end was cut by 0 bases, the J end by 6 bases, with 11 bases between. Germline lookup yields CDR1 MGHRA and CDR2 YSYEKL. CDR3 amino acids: CASSQERGVAGELFF. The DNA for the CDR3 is TGCGCCAGCAGCCAAGAACGAGGGGTTGCCGGGGAGCTGTTTTTT.

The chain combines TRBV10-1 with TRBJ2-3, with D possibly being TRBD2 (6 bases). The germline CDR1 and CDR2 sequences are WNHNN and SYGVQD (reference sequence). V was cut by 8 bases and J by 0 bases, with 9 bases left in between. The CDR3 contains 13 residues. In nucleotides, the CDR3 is TGCGCCAGCGGGACTTCCAGCACAGATACGCAGTATTTT. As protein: CASGTSSTDTQYF.

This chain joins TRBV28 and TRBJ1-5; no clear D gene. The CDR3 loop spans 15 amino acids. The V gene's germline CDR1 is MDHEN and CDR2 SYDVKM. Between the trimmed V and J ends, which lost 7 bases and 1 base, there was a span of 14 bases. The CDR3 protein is CASNVGRLSNQPQHF. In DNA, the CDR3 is TGTGCCAGCAATGTGGGCAGGCTAAGCAATCAGCCCCAGCATTTT.

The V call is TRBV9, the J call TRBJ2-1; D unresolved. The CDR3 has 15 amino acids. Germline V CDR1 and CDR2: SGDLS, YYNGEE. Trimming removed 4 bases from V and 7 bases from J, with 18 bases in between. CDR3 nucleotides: TGTGCCAGCAGCCCTCTTCTAGGGCAAGGAAATGAGCAGTTCTTC. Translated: CASSPLLGQGNEQFF.

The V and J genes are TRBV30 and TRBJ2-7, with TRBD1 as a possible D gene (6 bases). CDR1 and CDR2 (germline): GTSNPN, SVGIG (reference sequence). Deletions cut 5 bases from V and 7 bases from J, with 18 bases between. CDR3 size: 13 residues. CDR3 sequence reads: CAWGRDTVLEQYF. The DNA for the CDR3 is TGTGCCTGGGGACGGGACACTGTTTTGGAGCAGTACTTC.

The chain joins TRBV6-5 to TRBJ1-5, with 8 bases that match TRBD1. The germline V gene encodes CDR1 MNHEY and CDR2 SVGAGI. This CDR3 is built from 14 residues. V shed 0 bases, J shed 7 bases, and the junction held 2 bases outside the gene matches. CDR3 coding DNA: TGTGCCAGCAGTTACTCTGGGACAGGCCAGCCCCAGCATTTT. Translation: CASSYSGTGQPQHF.

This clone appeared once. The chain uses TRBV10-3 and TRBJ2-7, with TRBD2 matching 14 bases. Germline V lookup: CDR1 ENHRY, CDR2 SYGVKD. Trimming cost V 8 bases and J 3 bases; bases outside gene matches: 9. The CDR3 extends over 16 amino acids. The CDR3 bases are TGTGCCATCGCGGGACTAGCGGGAGTCGGTTTCTACGAGCAGTACTTC. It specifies CAIAGLAGVGFYEQYF.

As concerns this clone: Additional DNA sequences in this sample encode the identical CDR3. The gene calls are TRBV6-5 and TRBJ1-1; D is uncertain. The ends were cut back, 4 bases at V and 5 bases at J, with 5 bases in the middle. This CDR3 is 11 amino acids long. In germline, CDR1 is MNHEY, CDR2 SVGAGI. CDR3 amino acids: CASSFRTEAFF. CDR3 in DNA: TGTGCCAGCAGTTTTAGGACTGAAGCTTTCTTT.

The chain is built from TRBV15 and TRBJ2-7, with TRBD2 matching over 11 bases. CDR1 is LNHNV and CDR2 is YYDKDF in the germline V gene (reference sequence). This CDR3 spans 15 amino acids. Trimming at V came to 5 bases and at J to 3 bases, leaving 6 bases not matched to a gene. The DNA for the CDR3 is TGTGCCACCAGCCTGGGACTAGCGGCAAACTACGAGCAGTACTTC. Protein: CATSLGLAANYEQYF.

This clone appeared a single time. The CDR3 DNA reads as TGCGCCAGCAGCCAGGGACTAGCGGGAGATAACATTCAGTACTTC. It codes for CASSQGLAGDNIQYF. V and J are TRBV5-1 and TRBJ2-4, with 14 bases lining up with TRBD2. The CDR3 contains 15 residues. The germline CDR1 and CDR2 sequences are SGHRS and YFSETQ. The trim removed 4 bases at V and 7 bases at J, leaving 4 bases unmatched.

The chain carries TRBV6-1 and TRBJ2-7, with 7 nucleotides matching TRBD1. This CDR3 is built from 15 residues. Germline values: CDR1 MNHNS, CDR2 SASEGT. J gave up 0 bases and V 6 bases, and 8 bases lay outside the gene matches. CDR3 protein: CASSLGDSSSYEQYF. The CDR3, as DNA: TGTGCCAGCAGCCTAGGGGACAGTAGCTCCTACGAGCAGTACTTC.

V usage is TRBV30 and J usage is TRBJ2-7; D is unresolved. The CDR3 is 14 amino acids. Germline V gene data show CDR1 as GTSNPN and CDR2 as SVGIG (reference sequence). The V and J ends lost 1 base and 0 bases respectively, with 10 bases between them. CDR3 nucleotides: TGTGCCTGGAGTGAGACGAGTTTCTCCTACGAGCAGTACTTC. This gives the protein CAWSETSFSYEQYF.

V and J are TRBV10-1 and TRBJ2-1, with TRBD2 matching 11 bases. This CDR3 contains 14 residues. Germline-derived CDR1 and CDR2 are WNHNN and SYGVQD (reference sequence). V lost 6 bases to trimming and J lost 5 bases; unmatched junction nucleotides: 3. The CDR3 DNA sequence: TGCGCCAGCAGCTCTAGCGGGAGGCACAATGAGCAGTTCTTC. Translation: CASSSSGRHNEQFF.

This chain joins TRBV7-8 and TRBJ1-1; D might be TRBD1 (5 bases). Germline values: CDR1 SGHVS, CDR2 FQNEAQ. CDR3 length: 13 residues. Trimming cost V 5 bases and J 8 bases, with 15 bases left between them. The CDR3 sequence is CASSAGRTYEAFF. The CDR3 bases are TGTGCCAGCAGCGCGGGGCGGACCTACGAAGCTTTCTTT.

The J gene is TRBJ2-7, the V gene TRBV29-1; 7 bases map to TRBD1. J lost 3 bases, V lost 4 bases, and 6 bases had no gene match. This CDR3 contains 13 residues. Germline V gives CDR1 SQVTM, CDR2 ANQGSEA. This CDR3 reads CSVAGTEYYEQYF. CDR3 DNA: TGCAGCGTTGCTGGGACAGAGTACTACGAGCAGTACTTC.

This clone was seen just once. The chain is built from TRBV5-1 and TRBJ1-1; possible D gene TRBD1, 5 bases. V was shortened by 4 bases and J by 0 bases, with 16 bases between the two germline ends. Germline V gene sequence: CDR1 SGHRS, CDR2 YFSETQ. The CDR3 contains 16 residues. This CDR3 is CASSHKFTGLNTEAFF. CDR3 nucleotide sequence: TGCGCCAGCAGCCACAAATTCACAGGTTTGAACACTGAAGCTTTCTTT.